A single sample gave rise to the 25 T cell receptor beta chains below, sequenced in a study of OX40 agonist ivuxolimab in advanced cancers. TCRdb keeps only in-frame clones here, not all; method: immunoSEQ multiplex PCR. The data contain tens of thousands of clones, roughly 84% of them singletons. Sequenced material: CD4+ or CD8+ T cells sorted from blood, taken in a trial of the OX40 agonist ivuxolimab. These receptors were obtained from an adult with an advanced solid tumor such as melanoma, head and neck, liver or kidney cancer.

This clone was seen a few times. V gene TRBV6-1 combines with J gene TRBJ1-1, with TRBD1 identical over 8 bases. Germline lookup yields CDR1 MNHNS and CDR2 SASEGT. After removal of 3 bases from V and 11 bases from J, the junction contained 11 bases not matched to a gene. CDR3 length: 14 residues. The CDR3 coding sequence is TGTGCCAGCAGTGAGATGGGACAGGCAGATAAGGCTTTCTTT. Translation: CASSEMGQADKAFF.

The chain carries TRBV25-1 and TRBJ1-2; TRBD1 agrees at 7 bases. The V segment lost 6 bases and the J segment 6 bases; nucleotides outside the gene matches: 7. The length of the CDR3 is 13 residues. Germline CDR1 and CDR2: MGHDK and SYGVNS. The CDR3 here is CASSLQGWHGYTF. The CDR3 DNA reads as TGTGCCAGCAGCCTACAGGGGTGGCATGGCTACACCTTC.

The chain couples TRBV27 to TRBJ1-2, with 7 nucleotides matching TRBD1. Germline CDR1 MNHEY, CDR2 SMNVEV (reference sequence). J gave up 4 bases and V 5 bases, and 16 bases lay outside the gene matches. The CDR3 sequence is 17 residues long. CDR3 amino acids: CASSTYGRGGRSYGYTF. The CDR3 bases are TGTGCCAGCAGTACCTATGGTAGAGGGGGCAGGAGCTATGGCTACACCTTC.

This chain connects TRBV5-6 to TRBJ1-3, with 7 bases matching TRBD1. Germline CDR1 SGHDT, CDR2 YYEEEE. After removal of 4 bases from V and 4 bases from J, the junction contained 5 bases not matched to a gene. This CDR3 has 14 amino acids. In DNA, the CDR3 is TGTGCCAGCAGCACAGGGGCGGGGGGAAACACCATATATTTT. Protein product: CASSTGAGGNTIYF.

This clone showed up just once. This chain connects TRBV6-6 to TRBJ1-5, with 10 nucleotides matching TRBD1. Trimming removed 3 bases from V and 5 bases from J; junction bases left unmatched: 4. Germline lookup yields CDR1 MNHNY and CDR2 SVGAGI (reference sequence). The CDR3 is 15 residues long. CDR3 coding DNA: TGTGCCAGCAGTTATTCTGGACAGGGGGATCAGCCCCAGCATTTT. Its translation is CASSYSGQGDQPQHF.

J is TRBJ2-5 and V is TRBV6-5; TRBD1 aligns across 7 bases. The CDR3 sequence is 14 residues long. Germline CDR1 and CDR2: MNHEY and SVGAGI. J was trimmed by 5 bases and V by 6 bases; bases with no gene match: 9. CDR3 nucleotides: TGTGCCAGCAGCCTAAACAGGGGCAGCGAGACCCAGTACTTC. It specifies CASSLNRGSETQYF.

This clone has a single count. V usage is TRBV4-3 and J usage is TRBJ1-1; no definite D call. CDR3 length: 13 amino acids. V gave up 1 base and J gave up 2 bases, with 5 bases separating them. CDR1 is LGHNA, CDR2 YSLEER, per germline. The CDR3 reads CASSQGHNTEAFF. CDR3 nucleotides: TGCGCCAGCAGCCAAGGCCATAACACTGAAGCTTTCTTT.

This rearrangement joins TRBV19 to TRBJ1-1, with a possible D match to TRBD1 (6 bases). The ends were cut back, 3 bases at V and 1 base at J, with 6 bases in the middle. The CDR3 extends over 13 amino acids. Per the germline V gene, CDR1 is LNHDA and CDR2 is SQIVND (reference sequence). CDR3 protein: CASSIRGNTEAFF. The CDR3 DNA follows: TGTGCCAGTAGTATCAGGGGGAACACTGAAGCTTTCTTT.

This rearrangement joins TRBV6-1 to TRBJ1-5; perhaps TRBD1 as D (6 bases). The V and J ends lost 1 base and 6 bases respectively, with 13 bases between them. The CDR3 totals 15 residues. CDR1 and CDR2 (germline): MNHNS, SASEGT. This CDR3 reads CASSEEYRAGQPQHF. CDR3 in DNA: TGTGCCAGCAGTGAAGAATACAGGGCCGGTCAGCCCCAGCATTTT.

The CDR3 sequence: CASSSGQGRSGYTF. The DNA for the CDR3 is TGTGCCAGCAGCTCAGGACAGGGGAGAAGTGGCTACACCTTC. The chain is built from TRBV5-8 and TRBJ1-2, with 9 bases that match TRBD1. V was clipped by 3 bases and J by 7 bases; unmatched bases: 7. The CDR3 sequence is 14 residues long. The germline V gene has CDR1 SGHTS and CDR2 YDEGEE.

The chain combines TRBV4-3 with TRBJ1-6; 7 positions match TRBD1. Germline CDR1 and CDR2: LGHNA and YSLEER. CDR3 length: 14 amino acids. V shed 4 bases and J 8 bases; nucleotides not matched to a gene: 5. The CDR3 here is CASSRRTGDSPLHF. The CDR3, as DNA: TGCGCCAGCAGCCGACGGACAGGCGATTCACCCCTCCACTTT.

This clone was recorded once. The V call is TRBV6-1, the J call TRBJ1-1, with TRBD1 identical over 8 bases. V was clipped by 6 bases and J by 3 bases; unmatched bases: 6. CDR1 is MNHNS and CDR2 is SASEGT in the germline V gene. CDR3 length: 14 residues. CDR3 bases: TGTGCCAGCAGGTGGACAGGGAGGGACACTGAAGCTTTCTTT. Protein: CASRWTGRDTEAFF.

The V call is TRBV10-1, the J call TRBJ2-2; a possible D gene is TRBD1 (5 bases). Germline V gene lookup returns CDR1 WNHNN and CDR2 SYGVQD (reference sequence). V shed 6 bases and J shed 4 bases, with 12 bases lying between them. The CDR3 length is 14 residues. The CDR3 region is CASRQGWGTGELFF. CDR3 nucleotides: TGCGCCAGCAGGCAGGGTTGGGGCACCGGGGAGCTGTTTTTT.

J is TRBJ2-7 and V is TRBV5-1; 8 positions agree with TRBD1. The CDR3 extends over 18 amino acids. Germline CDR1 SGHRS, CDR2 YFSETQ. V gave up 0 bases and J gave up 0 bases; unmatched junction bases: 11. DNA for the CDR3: TGCGCCAGCAGCTTGGTTGGGACAGGCACTTTGAGCTCCTACGAGCAGTACTTC. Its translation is CASSLVGTGTLSSYEQYF.

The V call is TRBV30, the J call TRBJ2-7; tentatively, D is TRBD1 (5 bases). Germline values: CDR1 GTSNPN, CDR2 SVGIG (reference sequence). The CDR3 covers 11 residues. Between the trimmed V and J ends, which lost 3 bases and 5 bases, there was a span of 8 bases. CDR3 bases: TGTGCCTGGAGATGGGGCGACGAGCAGTACTTC. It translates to CAWRWGDEQYF. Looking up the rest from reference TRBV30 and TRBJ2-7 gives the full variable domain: SQTIHQWPATLVQPVGSPLSLECTVEGTSNPNLYWYRQAAGRGLQLLFYSVGIGQISSEVPQNLSASRPQDRQFILSSKKLLLSDSGFYLCAWRWGDEQYFGPGTRLTVT.

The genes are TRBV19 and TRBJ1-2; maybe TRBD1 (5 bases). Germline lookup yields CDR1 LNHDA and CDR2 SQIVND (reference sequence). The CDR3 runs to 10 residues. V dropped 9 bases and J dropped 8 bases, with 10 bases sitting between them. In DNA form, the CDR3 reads TGTGCCAGCTATCGGGGGGGCTACACCTTC. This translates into CASYRGGYTF.

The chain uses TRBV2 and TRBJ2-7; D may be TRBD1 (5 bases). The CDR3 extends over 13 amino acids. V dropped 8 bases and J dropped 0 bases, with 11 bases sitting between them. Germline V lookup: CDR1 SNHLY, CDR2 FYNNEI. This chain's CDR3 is CASSRTNSYEQYF. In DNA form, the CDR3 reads TGTGCCAGCTCACGGACAAACTCCTACGAGCAGTACTTC.

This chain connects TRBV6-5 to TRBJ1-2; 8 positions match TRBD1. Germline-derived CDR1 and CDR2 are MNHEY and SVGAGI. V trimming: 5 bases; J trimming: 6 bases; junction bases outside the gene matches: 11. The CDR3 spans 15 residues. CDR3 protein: CASSPTRTGTDGYTF. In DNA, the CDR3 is TGTGCCAGCAGTCCCACACGGACAGGGACGGATGGCTACACCTTC.

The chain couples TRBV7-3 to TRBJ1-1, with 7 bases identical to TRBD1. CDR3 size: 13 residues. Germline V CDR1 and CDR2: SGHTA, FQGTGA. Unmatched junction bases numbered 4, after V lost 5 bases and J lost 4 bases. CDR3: CASSRQGSTEAFF. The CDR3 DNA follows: TGTGCCAGCAGCCGACAGGGATCCACTGAAGCTTTCTTT.

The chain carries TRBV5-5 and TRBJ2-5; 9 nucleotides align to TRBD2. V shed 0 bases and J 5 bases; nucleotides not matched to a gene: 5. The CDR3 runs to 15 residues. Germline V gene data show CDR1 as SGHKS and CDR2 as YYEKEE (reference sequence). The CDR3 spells CASSLEGLAAETQYF. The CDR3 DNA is TGTGCCAGCAGCTTGGAGGGACTAGCAGCGGAGACCCAGTACTTC.

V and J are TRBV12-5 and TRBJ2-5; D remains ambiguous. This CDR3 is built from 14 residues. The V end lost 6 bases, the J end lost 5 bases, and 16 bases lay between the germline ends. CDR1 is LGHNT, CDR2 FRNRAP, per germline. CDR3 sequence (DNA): TGTGCTAGTGGCCCCGGCGGATATAGGGAGACCCAGTACTTC. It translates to CASGPGGYRETQYF.

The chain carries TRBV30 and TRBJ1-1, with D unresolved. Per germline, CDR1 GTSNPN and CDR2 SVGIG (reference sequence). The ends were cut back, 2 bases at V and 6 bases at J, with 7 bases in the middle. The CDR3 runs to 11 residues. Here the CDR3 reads CAWSLRAEAFF. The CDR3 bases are TGTGCCTGGAGTCTCCGAGCTGAAGCTTTCTTT.

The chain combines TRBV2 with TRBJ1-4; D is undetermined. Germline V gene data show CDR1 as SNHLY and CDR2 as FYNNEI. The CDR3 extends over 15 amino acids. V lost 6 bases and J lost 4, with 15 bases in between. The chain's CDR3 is CASSAEGLGNEKLFF. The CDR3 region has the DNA TGTGCCAGCAGCGCGGAAGGGTTGGGTAATGAAAAACTGTTTTTT.

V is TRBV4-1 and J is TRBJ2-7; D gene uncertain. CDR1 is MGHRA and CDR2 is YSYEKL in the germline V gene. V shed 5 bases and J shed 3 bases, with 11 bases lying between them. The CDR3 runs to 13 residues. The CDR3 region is CASSVQINYEQYF. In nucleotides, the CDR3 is TGCGCCAGCAGCGTCCAAATTAACTACGAGCAGTACTTC.

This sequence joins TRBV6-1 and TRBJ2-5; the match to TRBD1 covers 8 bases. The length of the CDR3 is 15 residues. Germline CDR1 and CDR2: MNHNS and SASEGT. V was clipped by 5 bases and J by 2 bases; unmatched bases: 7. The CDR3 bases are TGTGCCAGCAGTTTATGGACAGGGACTCAAGAGACCCAGTACTTC. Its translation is CASSLWTGTQETQYF.